Presented here are 24 T cell receptor beta chains from one specimen sequenced in a study of cytomegalovirus exposure and HLA in healthy donors. With 60 Vbeta and 13 Jbeta primers, the PCR was carried out. Method: immunoSEQ multiplex PCR; TCRdb's copy keeps in-frame clones and lacks some. The sample yields roughly 110,000 clones, around 66% seen once. The specimen sequenced was PBMCs. These receptors were taken from a man between 18 and 35 years old in good health and CMV-seropositive.

CDR3 sequence (DNA): TGTGCCAGCAGCTCCAATCCCGGGATCGGGGAGCTGTTTTTT. This translates into CASSSNPGIGELFF. The chain uses TRBV7-6 and TRBJ2-2; a weak D match, TRBD2 (5 bases). This CDR3 spans 14 amino acids. Germline V gene data show CDR1 as SGHVS and CDR2 as FNYEAQ. The V and J ends lost 4 bases and 7 bases respectively, with 13 bases between them.

The rearrangement uses TRBV2 and TRBJ1-1, with a possible D match to TRBD1 (5 bases). The CDR3 contains 14 residues. The germline gives CDR1 SNHLY, CDR2 FYNNEI. V lost 3 bases to trimming and J lost 0 bases, with 8 bases between them. CDR3 DNA: TGTGCCAGCAGTGAGAGCAGGGTGAACACTGAAGCTTTCTTT. Encoded protein: CASSESRVNTEAFF.

This chain joins TRBV9 and TRBJ2-1; 7 bases fit TRBD1. V was pared by 0 bases and J by 10 bases, with 13 bases of the junction left unmatched. The CDR3 extends over 16 amino acids. Germline assignment: CDR1 SGDLS and CDR2 YYNGEE. The CDR3: CASSVAAQGVDSEQFF. DNA of the CDR3: TGTGCCAGCAGCGTAGCGGCTCAGGGGGTGGATTCAGAGCAGTTCTTC. Full variable domain (rest looked up from reference TRBV9 and TRBJ2-1): DSGVTQTPKHLITATGQRVTLRCSPRSGDLSVYWYQQSLDQGLQFLIQYYNGEERAKGNILERFSAQQFPDLHSELNLSSLELGDSALYFCASSVAAQGVDSEQFFGPGTRLTVL.

The chain couples TRBV7-9 to TRBJ1-6; D gene uncertain. Germline CDR1 SEHNR, CDR2 FQNEAQ (reference sequence). V was trimmed by 3 bases and J by 5 bases, leaving 2 bases between them. There are 12 residues in the CDR3. CDR3 in amino acids: CASSFNNSPLHF. Here the CDR3 DNA reads TGTGCCAGCAGCTTCAATAATTCACCCCTCCACTTT.

J is TRBJ2-5 and V is TRBV6-1; 8 nucleotides align to TRBD1. The CDR3 runs to 16 residues. Germline trimming cut 2 bases from V and 5 bases from J; bases unmatched to any gene: 10. Germline V gene sequence: CDR1 MNHNS, CDR2 SASEGT. CDR3: CASSELVTGAGETQYF. CDR3 DNA sequence: TGTGCCAGCAGTGAATTGGTGACAGGGGCTGGTGAGACCCAGTACTTC.

This clone was recorded a few times. The chain carries TRBV30 and TRBJ2-5; 10 nucleotides line up with TRBD1. Trimming cost V 0 bases and J 0 bases; bases outside gene matches: 4. The germline CDR1 and CDR2 sequences are GTSNPN and SVGIG (reference sequence). The CDR3 is 16 amino acids. The CDR3, as DNA: TGTGCCTGGAGTGTATGGGACAGGGGTCACCAAGAGACCCAGTACTTC. The encoded protein is CAWSVWDRGHQETQYF.

The chain links TRBV6-4 to TRBJ1-2, with D possibly matching TRBD1 (6 bases). The length of the CDR3 is 13 residues. The germline gives CDR1 MRHNA, CDR2 SNTAGT. Trimming shortened V by 3 bases and J by 4 bases, and 9 bases separated the two germline ends. In nucleotides, the CDR3 is TGTGCCAGCAGTGATCGCAGGGGCTATGGCTACACCTTC. It encodes CASSDRRGYGYTF.

This chain links TRBV28 with TRBJ2-1, with 9 bases matching TRBD1. CDR3 length: 16 amino acids. J lost 7 bases, V lost 6 bases, and 13 bases had no gene match. Germline CDR1 is MDHEN and CDR2 is SYDVKM. CDR3 protein: CASRKGVGTGHNEQFF. The CDR3 DNA follows: TGTGCCAGCAGAAAAGGTGTGGGGACAGGGCATAATGAGCAGTTCTTC.

This chain uses TRBV7-2 with TRBJ1-1; 10 nucleotides line up with TRBD1. Trimming at V came to 2 bases and at J to 6 bases, leaving 9 bases not matched to a gene. The CDR3 length is 16 residues. In germline, CDR1 is SGHTA, CDR2 FQGNSA. The DNA of the CDR3 is TGTGCCAGCAGCTTAATGTCTGGGACAGGGGTACCTGAAGCTTTCTTT. This translates into CASSLMSGTGVPEAFF.

The CDR3 loop reads CASSFSGGASDTQYF. The CDR3 DNA is TGTGCCAGCAGTTTTAGCGGGGGGGCGTCGGATACGCAGTATTTT. The chain couples TRBV6-1 to TRBJ2-3, with 11 bases lining up with TRBD2. Germline V gene lookup returns CDR1 MNHNS and CDR2 SASEGT. J gave up 6 bases and V 5 bases, and 7 bases lay outside the gene matches. The CDR3 covers 15 residues.

V usage is TRBV29-1 and J usage is TRBJ1-1; D remains unclear. CDR3 length: 13 residues. Germline V gene sequence: CDR1 SQVTM, CDR2 ANQGSEA. V was trimmed by 4 bases and J by 0 bases, leaving 9 bases between them. CDR3 sequence (DNA): TGCAGCGTTGGGAGACCCATGAACACTGAAGCTTTCTTT. The encoded protein is CSVGRPMNTEAFF.

This clone was counted only a few times. The chain has TRBV29-1 and TRBJ2-5; 7 bases fit TRBD1. From germline, CDR1 is SQVTM and CDR2 ANQGSEA. V gave up 5 bases and J gave up 1 base; unmatched junction bases: 4. The CDR3 loop spans 13 amino acids. In nucleotides, the CDR3 is TGCAGCGTTTCGACAGGGCGCCAAGAGACCCAGTACTTC. The encoded protein is CSVSTGRQETQYF.

A few counts support this clone. This chain joins TRBV9 and TRBJ1-2, with D possibly TRBD1 on 6 matching bases. V lost 1 base, J lost 8 bases, and 9 bases lay in between. The germline CDR1 and CDR2 sequences are SGDLS and YYNGEE. CDR3 length: 12 amino acids. The CDR3 is CASSVYQGGYTF. The DNA for the CDR3 is TGTGCCAGCAGCGTATATCAGGGGGGCTACACCTTC.

The genes are TRBV20-1 and TRBJ2-5, with TRBD1 as a possible D gene (6 bases). The CDR3 has 11 residues. CDR1 is DFQATT and CDR2 is SNEGSKA in the germline V gene (reference sequence). V shed 7 bases and J shed 5 bases, with 11 bases lying between them. The CDR3 DNA reads as TGCAGTGGGACGCAGGGGGAGACCCAGTACTTC. Translated, it gives CSGTQGETQYF.

V and J are TRBV30 and TRBJ1-6; 9 bases map to TRBD1. V was clipped by 4 bases and J by 11 bases; unmatched bases: 9. CDR1 and CDR2 from the germline V gene are GTSNPN and SVGIG (reference sequence). CDR3 length: 14 residues. CDR3 coding DNA: TGTGCCTGGAAGGCTACAGGGGGCTTCGCACCCCTCCACTTT. Its translation: CAWKATGGFAPLHF.

The chain uses TRBV18 and TRBJ1-1; maybe TRBD1 (6 bases). Trimming pared 8 bases from V and 6 bases from J, leaving 22 bases between. Germline CDR1 KGHSH, CDR2 LQKENI. This CDR3 contains 15 residues. The CDR3 loop reads CASQTGGHEEAEAFF. The CDR3 DNA follows: TGTGCCAGCCAGACAGGCGGCCACGAAGAAGCTGAAGCTTTCTTT.

V usage is TRBV29-1 and J usage is TRBJ2-7; 8 bases match TRBD1. Germline-derived CDR1 and CDR2 are SQVTM and ANQGSEA. This CDR3 comprises 13 residues. Unmatched junction bases numbered 8, after V lost 7 bases and J lost 3 bases. The CDR3 nucleotides are TGCAGCGGAATAGTAACAGGGGGCTACGAGCAGTACTTC. This gives the protein CSGIVTGGYEQYF.

This chain connects TRBV6-4 to TRBJ1-1, with TRBD1 matching over 11 bases. With V trimmed by 0 bases and J by 6 bases, 3 bases remained unmatched. Germline-derived CDR1 and CDR2 are MRHNA and SNTAGT. The length of the CDR3 is 15 residues. CDR3 in DNA: TGTGCCAGCAGTGACTCACCGGGACAGGGGGCTGAAGCTTTCTTT. This codes for CASSDSPGQGAEAFF.

The sample holds a few counts of this clone. The rearrangement uses TRBV6-7 and TRBJ2-5; D is unresolved. The end of the DNA fits TRBJ2-7 better, so the J call may be wrong. TRBV6-7 is an ORF; its function is uncertain. The CDR3 is 15 residues long. CDR3 sequence: CASSHGTEEDYEQYF. Written as DNA, the CDR3 is TGTGCCAGCAGTCACGGAACAGAGGAAGACTACGAGCAGTACTTC.

The chain recombines TRBV5-4 with TRBJ2-7, with D possibly TRBD1 on 5 matching bases. Germline V lookup: CDR1 SGHNT, CDR2 YYREEE (reference sequence). The CDR3 totals 12 residues. V lost 0 bases, J lost 7 bases, and 8 bases lay in between. Here the CDR3 reads CASSLGGREQYV. The CDR3 bases are TGTGCCAGCAGCTTGGGGGGCCGGGAGCAGTACGTC.

The CDR3: CASSSGTGAQHF. CDR3 in DNA: TGTGCCAGCAGCTCCGGGACAGGGGCCCAGCATTTT. The V gene is TRBV7-2, the J gene TRBJ1-5; 10 bases are a match to TRBD1. V shed 4 bases, J shed 11 bases, and the junction held 2 bases outside the gene matches. Germline CDR1 and CDR2: SGHTA and FQGNSA. This CDR3 has 12 amino acids. The complete variable domain, with remaining parts taken from reference TRBV7-2 and TRBJ1-5, reads GAGVSQSPSNKVTEKGKDVELRCDPISGHTALYWYRQSLGQGLEFLIYFQGNSAPDKSGLPSDRFSAERTGGSVSTLTIQRTQQEDSAVYLCASSSGTGAQHFGDGTRLSIL.

The sample holds one count of this clone. V usage is TRBV28 and J usage is TRBJ1-3; D call uncertain. Germline V gene lookup returns CDR1 MDHEN and CDR2 SYDVKM. V lost 6 bases to trimming and J lost 7 bases, with 37 bases between them. This CDR3 comprises 21 residues. CDR3 sequence: CASSPRPVKEANPARLNTIYF. The CDR3 DNA reads as TGTGCCAGCAGCCCCCGCCCCGTTAAAGAGGCCAACCCCGCGAGGCTGAACACCATATATTTT.

The V call is TRBV18, the J call TRBJ2-7; the match to TRBD1 covers 9 bases. There are 16 residues in the CDR3. J was trimmed by 1 base and V by 2 bases; bases with no gene match: 6. Germline-derived CDR1 and CDR2 are KGHSH and LQKENI. Here the CDR3 DNA reads TGTGCCAGCTCACCATTACAGGGGGCGCTTTCCTACGAGCAGTACTTC. Translation gives CASSPLQGALSYEQYF.

This chain joins TRBV2 and TRBJ2-1, with TRBD1 identical over 10 bases. V was clipped by 6 bases and J by 2 bases; unmatched bases: 4. This CDR3 is 15 amino acids long. From germline, CDR1 is SNHLY and CDR2 FYNNEI. CDR3 nucleotide sequence: TGTGCCAGCAGAGGACAGGGGGGGCCCTACAATGAGCAGTTCTTC. Translating it yields CASRGQGGPYNEQFF.